The text below deals with one T cell receptor (beta chain). What it binds is not known. The V and J ends lost 3 bases and 4 bases, in that order; junction bases with no gene match: 10. The germline V gene has CDR1 DFQATT and CDR2 SNEGSKA (reference sequence). The CDR3 has 15 amino acids. TCRdb reprocessed the 5' RACE reads with MiXCR, giving one entry per CDR3 protein. The data contain about 700,000 distinct CDR3 sequences, about 9.4% of them seen just once; the ten biggest clones take up around 0.98%. These data are taken from a study of identical twins. Study observations and caveats: Invariant populations such as MAIT and iNKT cells could partly muddle zero-insertion analyses.

This sample was also put to use in a study of yellow fever vaccine responses in identical twins.

Sequenced input: PBMCs. The chain employs TRBV20-1 and TRBJ2-5, with 8 positions matching TRBD1. The TCR sequence derives from a woman under 30 in good health. CDR3 loop: CSASDRGSVRETQYF. The CDR3 nucleotides are TGCAGTGCTAGCGACAGGGGTAGTGTGAGAGAGACCCAGTACTTC.